The 6 T cell receptor beta chains listed next were all sequenced from one sample in a study of cytomegalovirus exposure and HLA in healthy donors. Profiled with immunoSEQ multiplex PCR; TCRdb holds only in-frame clones, not every one. The sample contains 150,000 to 200,000 clones, roughly nine tenths of which appear only once. The specimen was PBMCs. Every receptor here comes from a man aged 18 to 30 in good health and CMV-seropositive.

Many counts were recorded for this clone. The chain links TRBV29-1 to TRBJ2-3; D unclear. The CDR3 is 12 amino acids. V was pared by 3 bases and J by 5 bases, with 9 bases between. Germline CDR1 reads SQVTM; CDR2 reads ANQGSEA. This chain's CDR3 is CSVDNEEDTQYF. CDR3 DNA: TGCAGCGTTGATAATGAGGAAGATACGCAGTATTTT.

The rearrangement uses TRBV11-1 and TRBJ2-3, with 8 nucleotides matching TRBD1. J lost 0 bases, V lost 1 base, and 3 bases had no gene match. There are 16 residues in the CDR3. The germline CDR1 and CDR2 sequences are SGHAT and FQDESV (reference sequence). CDR3 region: CASSLGWTGSTDTQYF. CDR3 nucleotide sequence: TGTGCCAGCAGCTTAGGATGGACAGGGAGCACAGATACGCAGTATTTT.

The chain joins TRBV10-3 to TRBJ1-3; D ambiguous. Trimming shortened V by 3 bases and J by 7 bases, and 7 bases separated the two germline ends. CDR1 and CDR2 (germline): ENHRY, SYGVKD. The CDR3 spans 12 residues. CDR3 DNA: TGTGCCATCAGTGACTCGGGGAACACCATATATTTT. Protein: CAISDSGNTIYF.

This clone was found once. This chain connects TRBV12-5 to TRBJ2-5; TRBD1 matches 9 bases. With V trimmed by 1 base and J by 2 bases, 2 bases remained unmatched. CDR1 is LGHNT and CDR2 is FRNRAP in the germline V gene. This CDR3 contains 15 residues. The CDR3 here is CASGLDRGLQETQYF. CDR3 coding DNA: TGTGCTAGTGGTTTGGACAGGGGGCTACAAGAGACCCAGTACTTC.

The CDR3 is CASSARGRGGAGGELFF. The CDR3 nucleotides are TGTGCCAGCAGCGCCCGGGGGAGGGGGGGCGCAGGCGGGGAGCTGTTTTTT. This sequence joins TRBV11-2 and TRBJ2-2, with a possible D match to TRBD2 (7 bases). Germline CDR1 and CDR2: SGHAT and FQNNGV. The CDR3 extends over 17 amino acids. The V and J ends lost 5 bases and 7 bases respectively, with 23 bases between them.

The chain links TRBV7-9 to TRBJ1-6; D is unclear. CDR1 and CDR2 (germline): SEHNR, FQNEAQ (reference sequence). CDR3 length: 14 residues. V dropped 2 bases and J dropped 5 bases, with 7 bases sitting between them. The CDR3 loop reads CASSLLGNNSPLHF. The DNA of the CDR3 is TGTGCCAGCAGCTTACTGGGCAATAATTCACCCCTCCACTTT.